A single sample gave rise to the 18 T cell receptor beta chains below, sequenced in a study of blood T cells in healthy people across ages. With a J-beta primer mix and a sample-barcoded 5' primer, a second PCR ran 7 to 11 cycles. One entry per CDR3 protein results from TCRdb running MiXCR on the 5' RACE reads. The repertoire includes fewer than 1,200,000 distinct CDR3 sequences, around 27% of them detected once, and less than 0.85% sits in the top ten. The same data also went into a second study, on T cells of mothers and their children.

Sequenced input: blood. The receptor source for this set is a girl aged 2-10 years in good health.

This clonotype was seen only a few times. The chain joins TRBV29-1 to TRBJ1-2, with unresolved D. V lost 2 bases, J lost 1 base, and 14 bases lay in between. The CDR3 totals 15 residues. Germline assignment: CDR1 SQVTM and CDR2 ANQGSEA. The CDR3 spells CSVERRGPFNYGYTF. Here the CDR3 DNA reads TGCAGCGTTGAACGTCGAGGGCCCTTTAACTATGGCTACACCTTC.

The chain combines TRBV4-1 with TRBJ2-3; D gene uncertain. Trimming removed 6 bases from V and 1 base from J, with 11 bases in between. In germline, CDR1 is MGHRA, CDR2 YSYEKL. The CDR3 contains 14 residues. The CDR3 spells CASSHLGGTDTQYF. Written as DNA, the CDR3 is TGCGCCAGCAGTCACCTTGGGGGCACAGATACGCAGTATTTT.

J is TRBJ2-3 and V is TRBV7-3, with D perhaps given as TRBD1 or TRBD2 (8 bases each). The germline CDR1 and CDR2 sequences are SGHTA and FQGTGA. V dropped 2 bases and J dropped 8 bases, with 23 bases sitting between them. There are 17 residues in the CDR3. The CDR3 coding sequence is TGTGCCAGCAGCTTACCCGGACTAGCCGGGACAGGTGGTACGCAGTATTTT. As protein: CASSLPGLAGTGGTQYF. Full variable domain (remainder filled in from reference TRBV7-3 and TRBJ2-3): GAGVSQTPSNKVTEKGKYVELRCDPISGHTALYWYRQSLGQGPEFLIYFQGTGAADDSGLPNDRFFAVRPEGSVSTLKIQRTERGDSAVYLCASSLPGLAGTGGTQYFGPGTRLTVL.

This chain's CDR3 is CASRSRDSFNNEQFF. The CDR3 nucleotides are TGTGCCAGCAGATCCCGGGACTCCTTTAACAATGAGCAGTTCTTC. This sequence joins TRBV11-3 and TRBJ2-1; possibly TRBD2 for D (6 bases). The V end was cut by 6 bases, the J end by 5 bases, with 17 bases between. CDR3 length: 15 amino acids. Germline loops: CDR1 SGHNT, CDR2 YENEEA.

The V and J genes are TRBV20-1 and TRBJ1-6, with D unclear. This CDR3 comprises 15 residues. V was cut by 6 bases and J by 7 bases, with 19 bases left in between. Looked up from germline, CDR1 is DFQATT and CDR2 is SNEGSKA (reference sequence). For the CDR3, the DNA is TGCAGTGCCCCGGTCGCACCCATGGAGAATTCACCCCTCCACTTT. Its protein is CSAPVAPMENSPLHF.

CDR3 coding DNA: TGCAGTGCTAGAAAGGAGGGGGCGGGGTACTTC. Translating it yields CSARKEGAGYF. The V gene is TRBV20-1, the J gene TRBJ2-5; a possible D gene is TRBD1 (7 bases). The germline gives CDR1 DFQATT, CDR2 SNEGSKA (reference sequence). Trimming stripped 2 bases from V and 13 bases from J, with 14 bases between. This CDR3 region has 11 residues.

This clonotype was detected only a few times. One junction end disagrees with the germline gene, perhaps due to a read error. The chain is built from TRBV10-3 and TRBJ1-1; no clear D. Germline CDR1 ENHRY, CDR2 SYGVKD. This CDR3 is built from 13 residues. CDR3 amino acids: CTISESLGTEAFF. Written as DNA, the CDR3 is TGTACCATCAGTGAGTCGTTGGGGACTGAAGCTTTCTTT.

The chain links TRBV12-5 to TRBJ2-5, with 9 bases that match TRBD1. In germline, CDR1 is LGHNT, CDR2 FRNRAP. The CDR3 contains 16 residues. V lost 5 bases to trimming and J lost 1 base; unmatched junction nucleotides: 8. DNA of the CDR3: TGTGCTAGTGGTCTAGGGACAGGGACCCTCCAAGAGACCCAGTACTTC. Translated, it gives CASGLGTGTLQETQYF.

The chain employs TRBV27 and TRBJ2-7; the D is unclear. V was clipped by 4 bases and J by 0 bases, with 10 bases between them. CDR1 and CDR2 (germline): MNHEY, SMNVEV (reference sequence). The CDR3 runs 14 residues. The chain's CDR3 is CASSSHRLSYEQYF. For the CDR3, the DNA is TGTGCCAGCAGTTCCCATAGACTCTCCTACGAGCAGTACTTC.

This clonotype was seen many times. The V gene is TRBV7-2, the J gene TRBJ2-2; D is unclear. V shed 5 bases and J shed 8 bases, with 3 bases lying between them. The CDR3 loop spans 10 amino acids. The germline V gene encodes CDR1 SGHTA and CDR2 FQGNSA. The CDR3 protein is CASSHGELFF. CDR3 DNA sequence: TGTGCCAGCAGCCATGGGGAGCTGTTTTTT.

In its sample, this clonotype was seen a few times. V is TRBV5-1 and J is TRBJ2-5, with D perhaps TRBD2 (5 bases). Trimming cost V 4 bases and J 5 bases, with 18 bases left between them. Germline V CDR1 and CDR2: SGHRS, YFSETQ. This CDR3 has 15 amino acids. The CDR3 is CASSLSPGIGETQYF. The CDR3 DNA reads as TGCGCCAGCAGCCTAAGTCCCGGGATAGGGGAGACCCAGTACTTC.

This sequence joins TRBV29-1 and TRBJ1-2, with a tentative D call TRBD1 (5 bases). With 6 bases removed from V and 4 bases from J, the gap between germline ends came to 12 bases. This CDR3 contains 12 residues. Germline V CDR1 and CDR2: SQVTM, ANQGSEA. CDR3 loop: CSVRKDIYGYTF. The CDR3 nucleotides read TGCAGCGTCCGGAAGGACATCTATGGCTACACCTTC.

CDR3 protein: CASSQDLPGSETQYF. The CDR3 nucleotides read TGTGCCAGCAGCCAAGATCTTCCAGGGAGCGAGACCCAGTACTTC. This chain connects TRBV3-1 to TRBJ2-5; D may correspond to TRBD1 or TRBD2 (5 bases each). CDR3 length equals 15 residues. Germline V gene lookup returns CDR1 LGHDT and CDR2 YNNKEL (reference sequence). V lost 0 bases, J lost 5 bases, and 13 bases lay in between.

The rearrangement joins TRBV7-2 to TRBJ1-2; tentatively, D is TRBD1 (5 bases). Between the trimmed V and J ends, which lost 7 bases and 9 bases, there was a span of 18 bases. This CDR3 comprises 13 residues. Per germline, CDR1 SGHTA and CDR2 FQGNSA. The CDR3 DNA is TGTGCCAGCACTGACGTGGCCAGGGCCAGCTACACCTTC. Its translation: CASTDVARASYTF.

This chain links TRBV6-2 or TRBV6-3 with TRBJ2-7; D tentatively fits TRBD1 or TRBD2 (5 bases each). This CDR3 region has 16 residues. CDR1 is MNHEY and CDR2 is SVGEGT in the germline V gene. V dropped 4 bases and J dropped 3 bases, with 19 bases sitting between them. The CDR3: CASSFSETGDRYEQYF. DNA for the CDR3: TGTGCCAGCAGTTTCAGTGAAACCGGGGACCGCTACGAGCAGTACTTC.

This clonotype was observed a handful of times. The chain links TRBV4-3 to TRBJ1-1, with unresolved D. Germline CDR1 and CDR2: LGHNA and YSLEER. V dropped 0 bases and J dropped 0 bases, with 8 bases sitting between them. There are 15 residues in the CDR3. The CDR3 sequence is CASSQDSRMNTEAFF. In nucleotides, the CDR3 is TGCGCCAGCAGCCAAGATTCCCGGATGAACACTGAAGCTTTCTTT.

This chain uses TRBV12-3 or TRBV12-4 with TRBJ2-3, with D hard to call. The CDR3 consists of 15 residues. The ends were cut back, 5 bases at V and 0 bases at J, with 12 bases in the middle. CDR3 coding DNA: TGTGCCAGCAGTCCTTCGGCCCCTAGCACAGATACGCAGTATTTT. Translation gives CASSPSAPSTDTQYF.

V usage is TRBV13 and J usage is TRBJ1-2, with D perhaps TRBD1 (6 bases). V lost 0 bases, J lost 3 bases, and 11 bases lay in between. From germline, CDR1 is PRHDT and CDR2 FYEKMQ (reference sequence). The CDR3 has 15 amino acids. CDR3 residues: CASSLGIGQYYGYTF. The DNA of the CDR3 is TGTGCCAGCAGCTTAGGCATAGGACAGTACTATGGCTACACCTTC.